This T cell receptor (beta chain) is drawn from a study of T cell responses to AZD1222 COVID-19 vaccine. General observations from the study: Spike was spanned by vaccine-associated CD4 TCRs, which were dominant at 160-218 and 743-854. Among AZD1222 vaccinees, only 5 or 6 were seropositive at baseline.

The CDR3 runs 14 residues. Germline trimming cut 5 bases from V and 4 bases from J; bases unmatched to any gene: 4. Germline V lookup: CDR1 SGHAT, CDR2 FQNNGV. Here immunoSEQ multiplex PCR was the method, and the copy in TCRdb shows in-frame clones only, minus some. The sample lists more than 50,000 clones, nearly 90% occurring once. Concerning this clone itself: Its antigen is not identified.

The gene calls are TRBV11-2 and TRBJ1-5; 8 bases line up with TRBD1. The source material was peripheral blood, sampled on day 0 of AZD1222 vaccination. This TCR was sampled from an adult in good health. The CDR3 here is CASSQQGVNQPQHF. Here the CDR3 DNA reads TGTGCCAGCAGCCAACAGGGGGTGAATCAGCCCCAGCATTTT.